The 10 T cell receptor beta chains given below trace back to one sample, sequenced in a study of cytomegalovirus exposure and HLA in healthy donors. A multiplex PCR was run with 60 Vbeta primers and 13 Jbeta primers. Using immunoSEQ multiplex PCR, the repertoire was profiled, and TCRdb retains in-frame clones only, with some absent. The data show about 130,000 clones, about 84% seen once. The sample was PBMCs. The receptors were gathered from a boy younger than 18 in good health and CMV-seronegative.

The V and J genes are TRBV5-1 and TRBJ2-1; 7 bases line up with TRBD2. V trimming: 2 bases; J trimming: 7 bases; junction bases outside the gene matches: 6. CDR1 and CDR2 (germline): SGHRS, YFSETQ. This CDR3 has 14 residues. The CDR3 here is CASSLGGSVNEQFF. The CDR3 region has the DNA TGCGCCAGCAGCTTAGGCGGGAGTGTTAATGAGCAGTTCTTC.

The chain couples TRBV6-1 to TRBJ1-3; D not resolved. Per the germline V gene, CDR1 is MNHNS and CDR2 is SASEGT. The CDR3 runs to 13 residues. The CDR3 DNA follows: TGTGCTACAGCAGCCGCGGGAGGAAACACCATATATTTT. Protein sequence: CATAAAGGNTIYF.

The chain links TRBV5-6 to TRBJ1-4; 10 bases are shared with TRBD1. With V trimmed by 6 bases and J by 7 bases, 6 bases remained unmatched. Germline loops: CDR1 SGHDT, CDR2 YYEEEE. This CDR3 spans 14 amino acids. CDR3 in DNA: TGTGCCAGCACCTGGGGGACAGGGGTTGAAAAACTGTTTTTT. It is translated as CASTWGTGVEKLFF.

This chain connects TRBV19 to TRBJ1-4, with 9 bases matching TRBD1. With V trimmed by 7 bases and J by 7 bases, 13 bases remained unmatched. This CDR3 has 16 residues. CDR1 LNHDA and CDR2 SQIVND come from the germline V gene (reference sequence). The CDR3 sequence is CASTPTEGQGVEKLFF. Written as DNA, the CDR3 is TGTGCCAGTACCCCTACCGAGGGACAGGGTGTTGAAAAACTGTTTTTT.

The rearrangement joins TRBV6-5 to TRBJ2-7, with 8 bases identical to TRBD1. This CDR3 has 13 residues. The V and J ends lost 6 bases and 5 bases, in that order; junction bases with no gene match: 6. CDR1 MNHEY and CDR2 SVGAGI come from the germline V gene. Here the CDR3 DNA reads TGTGCCAGCAGACCGGACAGGGCCCACGAGCAGTACTTC. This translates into CASRPDRAHEQYF.

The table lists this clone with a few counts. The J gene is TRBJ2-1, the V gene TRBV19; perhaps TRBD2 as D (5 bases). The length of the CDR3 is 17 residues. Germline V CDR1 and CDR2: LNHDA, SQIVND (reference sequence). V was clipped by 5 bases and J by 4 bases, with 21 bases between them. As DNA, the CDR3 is TGTGCCAGTAGTCCCGAGCGACGTTTTACGGGATACAATGAGCAGTTCTTC. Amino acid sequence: CASSPERRFTGYNEQFF.

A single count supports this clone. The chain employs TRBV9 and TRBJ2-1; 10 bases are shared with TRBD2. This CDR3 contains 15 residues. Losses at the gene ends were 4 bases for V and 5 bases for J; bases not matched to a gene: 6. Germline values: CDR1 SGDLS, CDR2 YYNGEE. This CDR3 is CASSPPGLADNEQFF. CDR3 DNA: TGTGCCAGCAGCCCGCCCGGACTAGCGGACAATGAGCAGTTCTTC.

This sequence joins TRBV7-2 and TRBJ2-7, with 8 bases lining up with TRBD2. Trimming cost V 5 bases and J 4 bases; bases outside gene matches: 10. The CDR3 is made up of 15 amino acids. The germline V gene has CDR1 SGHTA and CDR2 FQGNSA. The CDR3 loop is CASSQREGPSYEQYF. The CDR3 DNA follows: TGTGCCAGCAGCCAACGGGAGGGCCCTTCTTACGAGCAGTACTTC.

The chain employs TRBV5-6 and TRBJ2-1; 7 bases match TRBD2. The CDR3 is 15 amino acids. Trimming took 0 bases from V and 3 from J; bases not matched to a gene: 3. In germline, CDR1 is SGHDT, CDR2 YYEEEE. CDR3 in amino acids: CASSLDGRSYNEQFF. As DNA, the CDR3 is TGTGCCAGCAGCTTGGACGGGAGGAGCTACAATGAGCAGTTCTTC.

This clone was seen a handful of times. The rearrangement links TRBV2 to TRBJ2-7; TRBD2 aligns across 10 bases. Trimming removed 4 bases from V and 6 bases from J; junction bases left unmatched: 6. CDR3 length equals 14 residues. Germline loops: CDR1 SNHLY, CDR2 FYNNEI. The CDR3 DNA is TGTGCCAGCAGTGGAGGCAGCGGGAGGGTCGAGCAGTACTTC. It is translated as CASSGGSGRVEQYF.